These 2 T cell receptor beta chains share one sample of origin, sequenced in a study of CD8+ T cells in alopecia areata. RNA extraction and reverse transcription yielded cDNA as sequencing template. The assay was immunoSEQ multiplex PCR, and TCRdb's table has in-frame clones only and misses some. The repertoire holds some 170,000 clones, around 71% seen once, with 11% in the top ten. This material consisted of CD8+ T cells sorted from blood, taken at week 0. The receptors originated from a human donor with alopecia areata.

CDR3 DNA sequence: TGCAGCGTTTCCACTGAAAACTATGGCTACACCTTC. This sequence encodes CSVSTENYGYTF. The chain joins TRBV29-1 to TRBJ1-2; no reliable D call. CDR3 length: 12 amino acids. Germline values: CDR1 SQVTM, CDR2 ANQGSEA. The ends were cut back, 5 bases at V and 2 bases at J, with 9 bases in the middle.

The J gene is TRBJ1-5, the V gene TRBV30; D is uncertain. Germline assignment: CDR1 GTSNPN and CDR2 SVGIG (reference sequence). The CDR3 has 13 amino acids. Trimming took off 3 bases at V and 3 bases at J, with 9 bases between the two ends. CDR3 sequence: CAWSQAINQPQHF. The CDR3 DNA follows: TGTGCCTGGAGCCAGGCGATCAATCAGCCCCAGCATTTT.